The source of this TCR beta chain is a study of T cells in Graves' hyperthyroidism and ophthalmopathy. Regarding the study as a whole: Ophthalmopathy was identified by the model a median about 6.8 months ahead of onset. Stable hyperthyroidism was separated from ophthalmopathy by a model based on 13 V-J features.

In this sample, this clonotype turned up many times. The antigen remains undetermined. TCR beta CDR3 sequences were amplified from RNA transcripts. TCR CDR3 underwent first-round RT-PCR with the HTBI primer set. TCRdb re-called the multiplex PCR reads through MiXCR, storing one row per CDR3 protein. The repertoire holds under 400,000 distinct CDR3 sequences, with around 15% as singletons. V lost 0 bases to trimming and J lost 0 bases, with 6 bases between them. This CDR3 has 14 residues. Germline assignment: CDR1 DFQATT and CDR2 SNEGSKA (reference sequence). Patients with ophthalmopathy all had a Clinical Activity Score of at least 3, a NOSPECS grade of at least 4 and duration under 3 months.

The chain has TRBV20-1 and TRBJ2-1, with D maybe TRBD2 (6 bases). The origin of this receptor is a woman aged 55-69 years with Graves' ophthalmopathy. The sequenced sample was blood. The CDR3 sequence is CSARDSGSYNEQFF. Written as DNA, the CDR3 is TGCAGTGCTAGAGATAGCGGCTCCTACAATGAGCAGTTCTTC.